This TCR beta chain was obtained from a study of tumor and adjacent non-tumor tissue in lung cancer. Study-level information: The patients, approximately nine men and roughly 5 women, were about 31 to 85 with stage I to III disease.

The library came from three nested PCR rounds adapted from ARM-PCR protocols. TCRdb passed the multiplex PCR reads through MiXCR, listing each CDR3 protein once. Found here are over 60,000 distinct CDR3 sequences, 55% to 85% of them singletons; the top ten hold roughly 27%. Study-wide findings and caveats: Tumor repertoires had a smaller top 100 clone share than normal lung. Significantly higher TCR diversity was found in tumor than normal lung. Patients with more diverse tumor TCRs had worse survival.

Comment on this clonotype: Antigen: not known.

This CDR3 has 16 amino acids. Germline-derived CDR1 and CDR2 are SGHNT and YENEEA. V was pared by 7 bases and J by 2 bases, with 11 bases of the junction left unmatched. This sample's RNA came from whole unsorted tissue. The chain joins TRBV11-3 to TRBJ2-3; 8 positions agree with TRBD2. This TCR derives from a man between 60 and 70 years old with non-small cell lung cancer. The sequencing sample was made of lung tumor tissue. In DNA, the CDR3 is TGTGCCAGCAACTCCGGACTAGCAGATAACACAGATACGCAGTATTTT. It encodes CASNSGLADNTDTQYF.